This T cell receptor (beta chain) was recorded in a study of blood T cell repertoires in COVID-19. Clones were sequenced by immunoSEQ multiplex PCR, and TCRdb holds only the in-frame ones, with some missing. Among 95,000 to 150,000 clones listed, 70% to 90% were seen once. This clonotype was obtained from a man between 40 and 49 years old with acute or convalescent COVID-19. The sequenced sample consisted of peripheral blood.

CDR3 loop: CASSFGQGGYEQYF. DNA of the CDR3: TGCGCCAGCAGCTTCGGACAGGGAGGCTACGAGCAGTACTTC. The rearrangement links TRBV5-1 to TRBJ2-7, with 8 bases matching TRBD1. Germline values: CDR1 SGHRS, CDR2 YFSETQ. The J segment lost 3 bases and the V segment lost 2 bases, leaving 4 bases of the junction unmatched. This CDR3 region has 14 residues.